The 25 T cell receptor beta chains below all came from one sample that was sequenced in a study of T cell responses to AZD1222 COVID-19 vaccine. Clones were read by immunoSEQ multiplex PCR, and TCRdb kept only the in-frame ones, dropping some. The sample yields about 100,000 clones, roughly 86% seen once. The input for sequencing was peripheral blood, taken 28 days after the second AZD1222 dose. The source of these receptors is an adult who received the AZD1222 COVID-19 vaccine.

The V and J genes are TRBV6-6 and TRBJ1-1; D is undetermined. The V gene's germline CDR1 is MNHNY and CDR2 SVGAGI (reference sequence). This CDR3 is built from 13 residues. V lost 6 bases to trimming and J lost 10 bases, with 18 bases between them. This chain's CDR3 is CASSQGGRRGAFF. CDR3 nucleotide sequence: TGTGCCAGCAGCCAAGGCGGTCGGCGTGGAGCTTTCTTT.

This chain links TRBV24-1 with TRBJ2-5, with 9 bases aligning to TRBD1. CDR1 is KGHDR, CDR2 SFDVKD, per germline. There are 19 residues in the CDR3. V lost 2 bases and J lost 0; bases outside the gene matches: 12. CDR3 sequence: CATSDSGQGGRGYQETQYF. DNA of the CDR3: TGTGCCACCAGTGATTCGGGACAGGGTGGTAGGGGGTACCAAGAGACCCAGTACTTC.

This chain links TRBV2 with TRBJ1-2; perhaps TRBD1 as D (6 bases). The CDR3 extends over 13 amino acids. V lost 6 bases and J lost 8, with 16 bases in between. Germline CDR1 SNHLY, CDR2 FYNNEI. The CDR3: CASSLNQGIGYTF. The CDR3 DNA follows: TGTGCCAGCAGCCTCAACCAGGGGATCGGCTACACCTTC.

The chain has TRBV11-2 and TRBJ1-2; D not resolved. CDR1 is SGHAT and CDR2 is FQNNGV in the germline V gene. Trimming cost V 2 bases and J 1 base, with 8 bases left between them. The CDR3 runs 14 residues. Written as DNA, the CDR3 is TGTGCCAGCAGCTTATTTCAGGTTAACTATGGCTACACCTTC. It codes for CASSLFQVNYGYTF. Drawing the rest from reference TRBV11-2 and TRBJ1-2, the complete variable domain is EAGVAQSPRYKIIEKRQSVAFWCNPISGHATLYWYQQILGQGPKLLIQFQNNGVVDDSQLPKDRFSAERLKGVDSTLKIQPAKLEDSAVYLCASSLFQVNYGYTFGSGTRLTVV.

The CDR3 sequence: CASSTQGTDTQYF. Here the CDR3 DNA reads TGTGCCAGCTCAACACAGGGTACAGATACGCAGTATTTT. The V gene is TRBV18, the J gene TRBJ2-3; a weak D match, TRBD1 (6 bases). V was cut by 5 bases and J by 3 bases, with 9 bases left in between. The CDR3 covers 13 residues. Per the germline V gene, CDR1 is KGHSH and CDR2 is LQKENI.

J is TRBJ2-7 and V is TRBV28; D uncertain. In germline, CDR1 is MDHEN, CDR2 SYDVKM. With 6 bases removed from V and 3 bases from J, the gap between germline ends came to 9 bases. The CDR3 has 12 amino acids. CDR3 nucleotides: TGTGCCAGCAGGCAAAGCCTCTACGAGCAGTACTTC. Its translation is CASRQSLYEQYF. The full variable domain, in which reference TRBV28 and TRBJ2-7 provide the parts outside the CDR3, is DVKVTQSSRYLVKRTGEKVFLECVQDMDHENMFWYRQDPGLGLRLIYFSYDVKMKEKGDIPEGYSVSREKKERFSLILESASTNQTSMYLCASRQSLYEQYFGPGTRLTVT.

The chain couples TRBV19 to TRBJ2-7; tentative D call: TRBD1 (6 bases). In germline, CDR1 is LNHDA, CDR2 SQIVND (reference sequence). The V end lost 1 base, the J end lost 6 bases, and 7 bases lay between the germline ends. The CDR3 spans 12 residues. In nucleotides, the CDR3 is TGTGCCAGTAGTATAGGGGGGCGCGAGCAGTACTTC. Translation: CASSIGGREQYF.

The chain joins TRBV7-9 to TRBJ1-2, with 7 bases identical to TRBD1. This CDR3 region has 13 residues. Unmatched junction bases numbered 2, after V lost 1 base and J lost 6 bases. Germline V lookup: CDR1 SEHNR, CDR2 FQNEAQ (reference sequence). The CDR3 region has the DNA TGTGCCAGCAGCTTAGATAGGGGGCATGGCTACACCTTC. It is translated as CASSLDRGHGYTF.

The rearrangement uses TRBV7-9 and TRBJ2-7, with D perhaps matching TRBD1 (6 bases). Per the germline V gene, CDR1 is SEHNR and CDR2 is FQNEAQ (reference sequence). This CDR3 region has 12 residues. With 5 bases removed from V and 5 bases from J, the gap between germline ends came to 10 bases. The CDR3 region is CASSLQGHEQYF. In DNA, the CDR3 is TGTGCCAGCAGCCTTCAGGGGCACGAGCAGTACTTC.

The chain links TRBV6-5 to TRBJ2-2; 7 nucleotides align to TRBD2. The length of the CDR3 is 15 residues. Germline CDR1 reads MNHEY; CDR2 reads SVGAGI. V lost 8 bases to trimming and J lost 3 bases; unmatched junction nucleotides: 9. CDR3: CASCNLAGHTGELFF. CDR3 DNA sequence: TGTGCCAGCTGCAATTTAGCGGGCCACACCGGGGAGCTGTTTTTT.

The rearrangement links TRBV19 to TRBJ2-2; the D gene is possibly TRBD1 (5 bases). V was cut by 2 bases and J by 7 bases, with 11 bases left in between. The CDR3 is 14 amino acids. The germline V gene encodes CDR1 LNHDA and CDR2 SQIVND (reference sequence). For the CDR3, the DNA is TGTGCCAGTAGTATACAGGGTGCGCTCGGGGAGCTGTTTTTT. Encoded protein: CASSIQGALGELFF. The whole variable domain, filled in from reference TRBV19 and TRBJ2-2, reads DGGITQSPKYLFRKEGQNVTLSCEQNLNHDAMYWYRQDPGQGLRLIYYSQIVNDFQKGDIAEGYSVSREKKESFPLTVTSAQKNPTAFYLCASSIQGALGELFFGEGSRLTVL.

This sequence joins TRBV11-3 and TRBJ2-1, with D perhaps TRBD2 (5 bases). Deletions cut 2 bases from V and 0 bases from J, with 8 bases between. The germline gives CDR1 SGHNT, CDR2 YENEEA. The CDR3 totals 15 residues. CDR3: CASSLRESSYNEQFF. The DNA for the CDR3 is TGTGCCAGCAGCTTACGGGAAAGCTCCTACAATGAGCAGTTCTTC. The full variable domain, in which reference TRBV11-3 and TRBJ2-1 provide the parts outside the CDR3, is EAGVVQSPRYKIIEKKQPVAFWCNPISGHNTLYWYLQNLGQGPELLIRYENEEAVDDSQLPKDRFSAERLKGVDSTLKIQPAELGDSAVYLCASSLRESSYNEQFFGPGTRLTVL.

The sample holds many counts of this clone. This chain joins TRBV5-1 and TRBJ1-2, with D possibly TRBD1 on 5 matching bases. Trimming pared 4 bases from V and 6 bases from J, leaving 19 bases between. The CDR3 loop spans 15 amino acids. Germline V gene sequence: CDR1 SGHRS, CDR2 YFSETQ. This CDR3 reads CASSPGQGKLDGYTF. Written as DNA, the CDR3 is TGCGCCAGCAGCCCGGGGCAGGGCAAGCTCGATGGCTACACCTTC.

The chain couples TRBV28 to TRBJ1-2; D call uncertain. The V gene lost 6 bases and the J gene lost 8 bases, with 16 bases spanning the gap. The CDR3 has 13 amino acids. CDR1 is MDHEN and CDR2 is SYDVKM in the germline V gene. Written as DNA, the CDR3 is TGTGCCAGCAGGTACCCAGAGGGTTGGGGCTACACCTTC. Its translation: CASRYPEGWGYTF.

The chain joins TRBV4-1 to TRBJ2-7; 7 bases line up with TRBD2. In germline, CDR1 is MGHRA, CDR2 YSYEKL. The CDR3 length is 18 residues. V was pared by 0 bases and J by 2 bases, with 13 bases of the junction left unmatched. In nucleotides, the CDR3 is TGCGCCAGCAGCCAAGACCAGGAAGCGGGGACCTACCCCTACGAGCAGTACTTC. As protein: CASSQDQEAGTYPYEQYF.

V gene TRBV20-1 combines with J gene TRBJ2-3; 8 bases match TRBD2. In germline, CDR1 is DFQATT, CDR2 SNEGSKA (reference sequence). Trimming removed 3 bases from V and 3 bases from J; junction bases left unmatched: 5. The CDR3 spans 14 residues. CDR3 loop: CSASAAGVTDTQYF. In nucleotides, the CDR3 is TGCAGTGCTAGTGCAGCGGGAGTGACAGATACGCAGTATTTT.

The V gene is TRBV5-1, the J gene TRBJ2-2; D is perhaps TRBD2 (6 bases). The CDR3 is 14 amino acids. Trimming stripped 4 bases from V and 1 base from J, with 8 bases between. The germline V gene encodes CDR1 SGHRS and CDR2 YFSETQ. For the CDR3, the DNA is TGCGCCAGCAGCCCGGGACTGAACACCGGGGAGCTGTTTTTT. It yields the protein CASSPGLNTGELFF.

The CDR3 nucleotides read TGTGCCAGCAGTAACCCGGGACTAGCGGGAGTTAATGAGCAGTTCTTC. It encodes CASSNPGLAGVNEQFF. The chain employs TRBV28 and TRBJ2-1; 14 bases agree with TRBD2. This CDR3 comprises 16 residues. V dropped 5 bases and J dropped 7; count of bases not matched to a gene: 7. Germline V gene data show CDR1 as MDHEN and CDR2 as SYDVKM.

This clone was counted a single time. V usage is TRBV7-2 and J usage is TRBJ1-5; D gene uncertain. The CDR3 sequence is 15 residues long. V was shortened by 6 bases and J by 0 bases, with 12 bases between the two germline ends. Per the germline V gene, CDR1 is SGHTA and CDR2 is FQGNSA. CDR3 nucleotide sequence: TGTGCCAGCAGAGGAGGGAGGTATAGCAATCAGCCCCAGCATTTT. This codes for CASRGGRYSNQPQHF. Variable domain in full (rest from reference TRBV7-2 and TRBJ1-5): GAGVSQSPSNKVTEKGKDVELRCDPISGHTALYWYRQSLGQGLEFLIYFQGNSAPDKSGLPSDRFSAERTGGSVSTLTIQRTQQEDSAVYLCASRGGRYSNQPQHFGDGTRLSIL.

V usage is TRBV21-1 and J usage is TRBJ1-1. TRBV21-1 is noted as a pseudogene. This CDR3 is built from 14 residues. CDR3 in DNA: TGTGCCAGCAGCCGTCGGGGATGTGACACTGAAGCTTTCTTT. Amino acids: CASSRRGCDTEAFF.

This rearrangement joins TRBV7-6 to TRBJ2-1; possible D gene TRBD2, 6 bases. Germline assignment: CDR1 SGHVS and CDR2 FNYEAQ. V was clipped by 5 bases and J by 7 bases, with 18 bases between them. The CDR3 totals 15 residues. DNA for the CDR3: TGTGCCAGCAGCAACCCGGAGGGGCTAATGAATGAGCAGTTCTTC. Translated, it gives CASSNPEGLMNEQFF.

V is TRBV28 and J is TRBJ2-7; TRBD1 aligns across 7 bases. The V gene's germline CDR1 is MDHEN and CDR2 SYDVKM. This CDR3 comprises 15 residues. Trimming at V came to 7 bases and at J to 3 bases, leaving 12 bases not matched to a gene. The CDR3, as DNA: TGTGCCAGCATCGAAACCCCCGGGACAGTCTACGAGCAGTACTTC. This gives the protein CASIETPGTVYEQYF.

This chain joins TRBV7-9 and TRBJ2-5; TRBD1 aligns across 9 bases. V lost 5 bases and J lost 2; bases outside the gene matches: 0. Germline V gene sequence: CDR1 SEHNR, CDR2 FQNEAQ (reference sequence). The CDR3 is made up of 13 amino acids. As DNA, the CDR3 is TGTGCCAGCAGCGGGACAGGGCAAGAGACCCAGTACTTC. Translating gives CASSGTGQETQYF.

The chain combines TRBV30 with TRBJ2-2; tentatively, D is TRBD1 (5 bases). Germline V gene sequence: CDR1 GTSNPN, CDR2 SVGIG (reference sequence). Deletions cut 3 bases from V and 5 bases from J, with 10 bases between. CDR3 length: 13 amino acids. The CDR3 protein is CAWRPRETGELFF. CDR3 in DNA: TGTGCCTGGAGACCCAGGGAAACCGGGGAGCTGTTTTTT.

The rearrangement uses TRBV5-6 and TRBJ1-1, with D uncertain. The CDR3 extends over 12 amino acids. CDR1 SGHDT and CDR2 YYEEEE come from the germline V gene. V gave up 7 bases and J gave up 1 base, with 8 bases separating them. CDR3 in DNA: TGTGCCAGCGCCCCAGGGAACACTGAAGCTTTCTTT. Protein sequence: CASAPGNTEAFF.